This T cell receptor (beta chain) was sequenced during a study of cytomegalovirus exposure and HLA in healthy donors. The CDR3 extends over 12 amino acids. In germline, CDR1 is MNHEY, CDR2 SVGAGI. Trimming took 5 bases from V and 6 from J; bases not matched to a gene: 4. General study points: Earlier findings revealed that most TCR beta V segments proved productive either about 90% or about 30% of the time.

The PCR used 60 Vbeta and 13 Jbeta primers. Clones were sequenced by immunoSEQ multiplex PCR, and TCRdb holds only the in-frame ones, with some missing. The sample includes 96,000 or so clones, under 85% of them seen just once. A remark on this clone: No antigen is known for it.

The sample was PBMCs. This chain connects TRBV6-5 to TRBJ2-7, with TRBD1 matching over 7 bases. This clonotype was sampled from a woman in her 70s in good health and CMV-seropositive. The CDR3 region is CASSRGGAEQYF. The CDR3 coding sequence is TGTGCCAGCAGTCGAGGGGGCGCCGAGCAGTACTTC.